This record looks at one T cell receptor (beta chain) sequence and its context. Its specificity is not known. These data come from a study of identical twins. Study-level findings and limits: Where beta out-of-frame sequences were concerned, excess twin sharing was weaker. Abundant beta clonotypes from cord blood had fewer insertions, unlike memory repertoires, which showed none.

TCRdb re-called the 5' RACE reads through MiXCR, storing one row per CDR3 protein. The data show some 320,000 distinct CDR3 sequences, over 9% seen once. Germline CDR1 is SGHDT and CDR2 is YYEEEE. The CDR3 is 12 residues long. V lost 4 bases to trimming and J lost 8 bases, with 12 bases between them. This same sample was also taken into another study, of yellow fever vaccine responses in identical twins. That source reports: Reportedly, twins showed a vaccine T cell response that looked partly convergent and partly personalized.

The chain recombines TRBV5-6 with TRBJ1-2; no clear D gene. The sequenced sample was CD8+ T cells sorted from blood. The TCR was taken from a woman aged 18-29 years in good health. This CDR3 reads CASSLIAGGYTF. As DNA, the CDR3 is TGTGCCAGCAGCCTTATCGCGGGCGGCTACACCTTC.